The 17 T cell receptor beta chains below come from one sample, sequenced in a study of T cells in localized non-small cell lung cancer. This table comes from immunoSEQ multiplex PCR, and its TCRdb copy is limited to in-frame clones, with some not included. The table lists roughly 1,200 clones, 20% to 25% of them singletons. Material: normal lung tissue next to the tumor, obtained before any cancer treatment. Source of these receptors: a woman aged 35 to 69 with stage I lung adenocarcinoma.

This clone was found a few times. The V and J genes are TRBV11-3 and TRBJ2-3; TRBD1 aligns across 7 bases. V gave up 5 bases and J gave up 1 base; unmatched junction bases: 6. The CDR3 spans 15 residues. Germline lookup yields CDR1 SGHNT and CDR2 YENEEA. CDR3 bases: TGTGCCAGCAGCCTACAGGGACAGCGCACAGATACGCAGTATTTT. Amino acids: CASSLQGQRTDTQYF.

This clone has more than one count but fewer than ten. V and J are TRBV7-7 and TRBJ2-1; 9 nucleotides agree with TRBD2. This CDR3 has 17 residues. Germline lookup yields CDR1 SSHAT and CDR2 FNYEAQ (reference sequence). V trimming: 1 base; J trimming: 5 bases; junction bases outside the gene matches: 9. CDR3 coding DNA: TGTGCCAGCAGCTTAGTCTTAGGGCTAGCGGGACACAATGAGCAGTTCTTC. The encoded protein is CASSLVLGLAGHNEQFF.

This clone turned up a few times. The genes are TRBV11-3 and TRBJ1-4, with D unclear. Germline values: CDR1 SGHNT, CDR2 YENEEA. The V and J ends lost 5 bases and 8 bases respectively, with 15 bases between them. The CDR3 is 14 residues long. CDR3: CASSPRGSGEKLFF. CDR3 coding DNA: TGTGCCAGCAGCCCTCGCGGGTCCGGGGAAAAACTGTTTTTT.

This clone was seen a few times. V gene TRBV6-8 combines with J gene TRBJ2-7; tentative D call: TRBD2 (5 bases). V lost 5 bases and J lost 5, with 25 bases in between. The CDR3 extends over 17 amino acids. Germline assignment: CDR1 MNHGY and CDR2 SAAAGT. The CDR3 sequence is CASSPPPGQRKPDEQYF. The CDR3, as DNA: TGTGCCAGCAGTCCCCCCCCGGGCCAGCGGAAGCCCGACGAGCAGTACTTC.

This clone is classed as medium-sized. V is TRBV7-2 and J is TRBJ2-3; 7 bases agree with TRBD1. V was clipped by 5 bases and J by 6 bases; unmatched bases: 5. Germline V gene sequence: CDR1 SGHTA, CDR2 FQGNSA. The CDR3 extends over 13 amino acids. CDR3 amino acids: CASSATGEDTQYF. The CDR3 bases are TGTGCCAGCAGCGCAACAGGGGAGGATACGCAGTATTTT.

The V call is TRBV6-8, the J call TRBJ1-5; D gene uncertain. V was clipped by 2 bases and J by 0 bases, with 5 bases between them. The CDR3 contains 14 residues. Per germline, CDR1 MNHGY and CDR2 SAAAGT. The CDR3 spells CASSYHGSNQPQHF. The CDR3, as DNA: TGTGCCAGCAGTTACCACGGTAGCAATCAGCCCCAGCATTTT.

By sample share, this clone is large. The rearrangement uses TRBV9 and TRBJ2-3; 10 nucleotides match TRBD2. The germline gives CDR1 SGDLS, CDR2 YYNGEE. The CDR3 spans 16 residues. V dropped 2 bases and J dropped 5; count of bases not matched to a gene: 8. CDR3: CASSVGSGGFEDTQYF. The CDR3, as DNA: TGTGCCAGCAGCGTGGGTAGCGGGGGGTTTGAAGATACGCAGTATTTT.

A single count supports this clone. The V and J genes are TRBV28 and TRBJ2-1; TRBD2 aligns across 9 bases. The germline gives CDR1 MDHEN, CDR2 SYDVKM. The CDR3 is made up of 16 amino acids. The J segment lost 7 bases and the V segment lost 6 bases, leaving 13 bases of the junction unmatched. The CDR3, as DNA: TGTGCCAGCAGCCTCACGGGGCTAGCGGGAAATAATGAGCAGTTCTTC. The encoded protein is CASSLTGLAGNNEQFF.

The rearrangement links TRBV19 to TRBJ1-1; 8 nucleotides line up with TRBD1. After removal of 8 bases from V and 5 bases from J, the junction contained 7 bases not matched to a gene. The length of the CDR3 is 13 residues. The germline CDR1 and CDR2 sequences are LNHDA and SQIVND (reference sequence). The DNA for the CDR3 is TGTGCCAGTGGCACAGGGGGAAGGACTGAAGCTTTCTTT. Protein sequence: CASGTGGRTEAFF.

This clone was found a few times. V is TRBV11-3 and J is TRBJ2-2; D is unclear. Trimming shortened V by 2 bases and J by 3 bases, and 10 bases separated the two germline ends. The CDR3 spans 15 residues. Germline V gene data show CDR1 as SGHNT and CDR2 as YENEEA. This CDR3 reads CASSLRSAHTGELFF. The CDR3 DNA reads as TGTGCCAGCAGCTTAAGATCCGCGCACACCGGGGAGCTGTTTTTT.

This clone was seen a few times. J is TRBJ2-7 and V is TRBV6-8; the match to TRBD2 covers 8 bases. The germline V gene has CDR1 MNHGY and CDR2 SAAAGT. CDR3 length: 15 amino acids. Trimming took 2 bases from V and 6 from J; bases not matched to a gene: 9. This CDR3 reads CASSYGGGNIGEQYF. DNA for the CDR3: TGTGCCAGCAGTTACGGCGGGGGGAATATAGGCGAGCAGTACTTC.

The sample holds a few counts of this clone. The chain is built from TRBV19 and TRBJ1-1; D is perhaps TRBD1 (5 bases). There are 16 residues in the CDR3. Looked up from germline, CDR1 is LNHDA and CDR2 is SQIVND (reference sequence). V lost 6 bases and J 4 bases, leaving 21 bases between the germline ends. The CDR3 DNA reads TGTGCCAGTAGGCTTTCGGGGGGGAGTAGCGGCACTGAAGCTTTCTTT. Its protein is CASRLSGGSSGTEAFF.

This chain joins TRBV11-3 and TRBJ2-2, with 10 bases matching TRBD1. Germline CDR1 reads SGHNT; CDR2 reads YENEEA. The length of the CDR3 is 17 residues. The trim removed 5 bases at V and 4 bases at J, leaving 10 bases unmatched. In DNA form, the CDR3 reads TGTGCCAGCAGCCTACAGGCCGGGACAGGGGTCACCGGGGAGCTGTTTTTT. It translates to CASSLQAGTGVTGELFF.

This chain links TRBV11-3 with TRBJ1-1; no definite D call. Per germline, CDR1 SGHNT and CDR2 YENEEA. Trimming took off 1 base at V and 4 bases at J, with 13 bases between the two ends. This CDR3 region has 15 residues. The CDR3 region is CASSLVSRGATEAFF. CDR3 coding DNA: TGTGCCAGCAGCTTAGTGTCGCGGGGAGCCACTGAAGCTTTCTTT.

The rearrangement uses TRBV28 and TRBJ2-5, with D maybe TRBD2 (6 bases). Germline V CDR1 and CDR2: MDHEN, SYDVKM. V lost 7 bases to trimming and J lost 4 bases, with 22 bases between them. The CDR3 contains 16 residues. CDR3 amino acids: CASTMIGTPGRETQYF. The CDR3 DNA follows: TGTGCCAGCACCATGATCGGGACTCCTGGACGAGAGACCCAGTACTTC.

This clone was recorded a few times. The chain has TRBV9 and TRBJ2-1; TRBD2 matches at 7 bases. The CDR3 sequence is 15 residues long. The germline V gene encodes CDR1 SGDLS and CDR2 YYNGEE. With 4 bases clipped from V and 1 base from J, the junction kept 5 bases outside the gene matches. CDR3 coding DNA: TGTGCCAGCAGCCTTACTAGCGATTCCTACAATGAGCAGTTCTTC. Its protein product is CASSLTSDSYNEQFF.

This clone is judged medium-sized. The chain couples TRBV11-3 to TRBJ2-5; D may match TRBD1 or TRBD2 (6 bases each). This CDR3 region has 15 residues. V shed 3 bases and J shed 5 bases, with 16 bases lying between them. CDR1 SGHNT and CDR2 YENEEA come from the germline V gene. The CDR3 here is CASSFGGQGRETQYF. CDR3 nucleotides: TGTGCCAGCAGCTTCGGTGGCCAGGGGAGGGAGACCCAGTACTTC.